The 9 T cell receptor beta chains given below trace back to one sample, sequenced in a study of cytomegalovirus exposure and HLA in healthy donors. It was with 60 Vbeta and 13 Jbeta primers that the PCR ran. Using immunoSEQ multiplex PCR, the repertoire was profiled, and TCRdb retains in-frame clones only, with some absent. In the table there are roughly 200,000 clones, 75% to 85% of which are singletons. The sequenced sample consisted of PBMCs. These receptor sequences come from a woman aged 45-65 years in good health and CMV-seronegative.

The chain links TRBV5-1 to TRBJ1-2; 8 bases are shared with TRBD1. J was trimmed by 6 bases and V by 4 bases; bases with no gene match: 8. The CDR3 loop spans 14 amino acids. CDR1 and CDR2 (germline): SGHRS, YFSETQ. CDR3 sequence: CASSPVDREHGYTF. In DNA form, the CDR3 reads TGCGCCAGCAGCCCAGTGGACAGGGAACATGGCTACACCTTC.

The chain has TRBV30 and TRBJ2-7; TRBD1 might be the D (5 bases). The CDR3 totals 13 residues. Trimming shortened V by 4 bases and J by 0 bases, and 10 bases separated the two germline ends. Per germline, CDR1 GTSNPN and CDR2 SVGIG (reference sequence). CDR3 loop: CAWNIDSSYEQYF. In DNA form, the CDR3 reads TGTGCCTGGAACATCGACAGCTCCTACGAGCAGTACTTC.

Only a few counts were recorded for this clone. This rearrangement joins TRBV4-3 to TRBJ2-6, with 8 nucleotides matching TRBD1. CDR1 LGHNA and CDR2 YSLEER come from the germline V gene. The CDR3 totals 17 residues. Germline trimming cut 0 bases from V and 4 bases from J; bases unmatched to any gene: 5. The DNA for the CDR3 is TGCGCCAGCAGCCAAGACAGGGGGCTTGGAGGGGCCAACGTCCTGACTTTC. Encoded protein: CASSQDRGLGGANVLTF.

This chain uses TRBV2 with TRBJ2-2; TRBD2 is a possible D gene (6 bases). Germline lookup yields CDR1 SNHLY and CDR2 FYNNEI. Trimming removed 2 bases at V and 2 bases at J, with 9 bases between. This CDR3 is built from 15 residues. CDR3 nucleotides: TGTGCCAGCAGTGAATGGAGGGTAAACACCGGGGAGCTGTTTTTT. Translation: CASSEWRVNTGELFF.

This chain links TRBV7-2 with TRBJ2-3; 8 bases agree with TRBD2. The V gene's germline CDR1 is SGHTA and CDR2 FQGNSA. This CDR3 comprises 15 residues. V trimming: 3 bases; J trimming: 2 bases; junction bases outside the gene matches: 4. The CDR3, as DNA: TGTGCCAGCAGCTTGGGAGCGGGAGCCACAGATACGCAGTATTTT. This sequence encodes CASSLGAGATDTQYF.

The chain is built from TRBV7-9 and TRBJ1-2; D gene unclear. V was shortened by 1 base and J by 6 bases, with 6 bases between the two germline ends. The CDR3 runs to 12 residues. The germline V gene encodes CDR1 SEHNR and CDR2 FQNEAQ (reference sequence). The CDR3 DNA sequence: TGTGCCAGCAGCTTAGACAGCAATGGCTACACCTTC. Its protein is CASSLDSNGYTF.

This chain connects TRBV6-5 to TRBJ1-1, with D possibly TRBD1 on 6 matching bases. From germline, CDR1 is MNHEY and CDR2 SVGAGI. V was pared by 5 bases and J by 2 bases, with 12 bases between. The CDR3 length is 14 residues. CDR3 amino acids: CASSVGQPNTEAFF. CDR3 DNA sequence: TGTGCCAGCAGTGTCGGACAGCCCAACACTGAAGCTTTCTTT.

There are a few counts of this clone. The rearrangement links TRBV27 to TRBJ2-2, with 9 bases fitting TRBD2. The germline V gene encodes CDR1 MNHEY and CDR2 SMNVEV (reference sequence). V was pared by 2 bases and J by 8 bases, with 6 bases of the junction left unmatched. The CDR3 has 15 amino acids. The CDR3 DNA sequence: TGTGCCAGCAGTTTACGACTAGCGGAGGGGGGGGAGCTGTTTTTT. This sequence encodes CASSLRLAEGGELFF.

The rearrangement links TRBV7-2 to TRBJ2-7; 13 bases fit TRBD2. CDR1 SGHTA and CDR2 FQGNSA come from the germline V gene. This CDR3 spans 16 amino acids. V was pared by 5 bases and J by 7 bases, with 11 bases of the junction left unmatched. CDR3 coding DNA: TGTGCCAGCAGCCCGCTGGCAGCGGGACTAGCGGGAGAGCAGTACTTC. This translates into CASSPLAAGLAGEQYF. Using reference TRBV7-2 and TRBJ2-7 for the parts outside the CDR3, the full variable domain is GAGVSQSPSNKVTEKGKDVELRCDPISGHTALYWYRQSLGQGLEFLIYFQGNSAPDKSGLPSDRFSAERTGGSVSTLTIQRTQQEDSAVYLCASSPLAAGLAGEQYFGPGTRLTVT.